The sequence of this T cell receptor beta chain was determined in a study of cytomegalovirus exposure and HLA in healthy donors. PCR amplification relied on 60 Vbeta primers (plus 13 Jbeta primers). In the authors' workflow: Later, 80 million or so unique TCR beta chains were counted in an analysis, and approximately 10 million of them were shared. TCRdb's copy holds only in-frame clones and misses some; the assay was immunoSEQ multiplex PCR. V, J and clone size are those of that table, while D and trimming were read from the DNA. This table has approximately 150,000 clones, roughly 75% appearing once. V trimming: 8 bases; J trimming: 1 base; junction bases outside the gene matches: 5. CDR1 is MNHEY, CDR2 SVGAGI, per germline. The CDR3 covers 14 residues. Concerning this clone: The antigen is undetermined.

Study-wide points: In an earlier analysis, about 87% or about 30%: the productive usage of most TCR beta V segments. The listing of roughly 160 TCR beta chains classed them as cytomegalovirus-associated.

Sequenced sample: PBMCs. This TCR was recovered from a man between 18 and 29 years old in good health and CMV-seropositive. The chain links TRBV6-5 to TRBJ1-1; 9 nucleotides match TRBD1. The CDR3 DNA reads as TGTGCCAGCTCCGGGACAGGGAAGAACACTGAAGCTTTCTTT. It specifies CASSGTGKNTEAFF.